This TCR beta chain was identified in a study of metastatic and nonmetastatic thyroid tumors. On the study more broadly: Repertoire data that came from the blood and tumor or nodule tissue of malignant and benign thyroid patients were compared. Study observations and caveats: Across blood and tumor, TCR beta diversity in malignant thyroid tumors was reportedly significantly higher than in benign nodules.

The authors' processing: CDR3 was compared across clinicopathological groups, and the resulting differences were used to build a distant-metastasis classifier for papillary thyroid cancer. Via MiXCR, TCRdb re-called the PCR reads. TCRdb, not the original authors, processed these V and J calls. Of some 7,400 clones in the sample, 25% to 35% were seen once. The CDR3 is 12 amino acids. CDR1 MNHNS and CDR2 SASEGT come from the germline V gene. This clone was counted a few times. The antigen is unknown. Compared with germline, one end of the junction differs, possibly owing to a read error. Ahead of thyroid surgery, no patient had received treatment of any kind.

Sample: adjacent normal tissue. This receptor was obtained from a male donor with papillary thyroid cancer or a benign thyroid nodule (not recorded which). Some clones in this sample may be carry-over from other donors' samples. The V and J genes are TRBV6-1 and TRBJ2-2; D is possibly TRBD2 (5 bases). This CDR3 is CACRTGHGQLFF. The CDR3 region has the DNA TGTGCCTGCAGGACTGGTCACGGGCAGCTGTTTTTT.